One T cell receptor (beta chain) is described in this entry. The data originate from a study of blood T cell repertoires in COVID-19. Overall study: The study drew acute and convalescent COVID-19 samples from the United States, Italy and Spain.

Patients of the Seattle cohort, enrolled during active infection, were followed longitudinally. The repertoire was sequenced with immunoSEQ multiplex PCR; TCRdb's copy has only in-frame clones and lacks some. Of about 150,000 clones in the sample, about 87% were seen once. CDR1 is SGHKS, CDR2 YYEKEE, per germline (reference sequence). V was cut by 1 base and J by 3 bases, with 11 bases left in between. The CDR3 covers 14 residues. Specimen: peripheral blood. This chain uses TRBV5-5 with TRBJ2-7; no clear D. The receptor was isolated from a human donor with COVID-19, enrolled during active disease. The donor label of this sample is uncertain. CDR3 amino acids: CASSLSGWLYEQYF. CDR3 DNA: TGTGCCAGCAGCTTGAGTGGCTGGCTCTACGAGCAGTACTTC.